This T cell receptor (beta chain) comes out of a study of T cell repertoires in cytomegalovirus infection. Study-level background: Well-studied HLA-B-restricted epitopes and recently identified HLA-C-restricted epitopes of CMV were both used in the study.

TCRdb analysed the reads with MiXCR anew, one entry per CDR3 protein. In the table there are tens of thousands of distinct CDR3 sequences, about 20% of which are singletons. Study-wide results and caveats: HLA-C-restricted CMV-specific TCR beta clonotypes were dominant in the ex vivo response. Cumulated frequencies of public TCR beta families served to identify carriers of CMV plus the relevant HLA.

The CDR3 sequence is 12 residues long. The V gene lost 4 bases and the J gene lost 6 bases, with 10 bases spanning the gap. Germline CDR1 reads SNHLY; CDR2 reads FYNNEI. Points on this clonotype: What it recognizes is unknown.

The sequencing used CD8+ T cells from cultured PBMCs, collected from culture after CMV antigen stimulation. V and J are TRBV2 and TRBJ2-7; D is unresolved. This receptor was obtained from a human donor in good health (CMV status not recorded). Some clones in this sample may be carry-over from other donors' samples. As DNA, the CDR3 is TGTGCCAGCAGTGCCTCAGAAGTCGAGCAGTACTTC. Translated, it gives CASSASEVEQYF.